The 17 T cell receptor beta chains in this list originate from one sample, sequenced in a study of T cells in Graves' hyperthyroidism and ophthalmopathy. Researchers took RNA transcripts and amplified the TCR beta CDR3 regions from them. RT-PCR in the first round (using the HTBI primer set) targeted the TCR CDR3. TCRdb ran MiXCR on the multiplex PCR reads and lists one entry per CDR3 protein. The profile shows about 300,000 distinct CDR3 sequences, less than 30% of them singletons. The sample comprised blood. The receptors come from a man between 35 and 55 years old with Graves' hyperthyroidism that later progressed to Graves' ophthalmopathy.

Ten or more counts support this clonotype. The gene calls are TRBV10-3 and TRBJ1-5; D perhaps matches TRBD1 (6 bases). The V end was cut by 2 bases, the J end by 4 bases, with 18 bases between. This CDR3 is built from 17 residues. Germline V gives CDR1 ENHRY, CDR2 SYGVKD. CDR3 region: CAISEGRGGPGNQPQHF. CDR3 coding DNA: TGTGCCATCAGTGAGGGGAGGGGGGGACCAGGAAATCAGCCCCAGCATTTT.

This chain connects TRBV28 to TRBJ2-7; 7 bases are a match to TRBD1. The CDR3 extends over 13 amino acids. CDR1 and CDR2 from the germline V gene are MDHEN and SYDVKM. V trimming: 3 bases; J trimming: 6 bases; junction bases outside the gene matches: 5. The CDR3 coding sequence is TGTGCCAGCAGTTTTAGGCCAGGGGGCGAGCAGTACTTC. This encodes CASSFRPGGEQYF.

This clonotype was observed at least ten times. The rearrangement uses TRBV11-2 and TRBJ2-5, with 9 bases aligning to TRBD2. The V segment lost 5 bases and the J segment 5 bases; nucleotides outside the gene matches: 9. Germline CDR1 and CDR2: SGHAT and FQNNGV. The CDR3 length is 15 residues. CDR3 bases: TGTGCCAGCAGCCCGATAGCGGGAGCGGCGGAGACCCAGTACTTC. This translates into CASSPIAGAAETQYF.

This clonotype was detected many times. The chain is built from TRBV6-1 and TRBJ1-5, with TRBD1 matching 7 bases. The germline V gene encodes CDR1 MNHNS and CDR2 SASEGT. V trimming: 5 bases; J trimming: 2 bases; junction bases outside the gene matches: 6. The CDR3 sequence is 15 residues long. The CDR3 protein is CASSQGVNGNQPQHF. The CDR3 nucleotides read TGTGCCAGCAGTCAGGGGGTAAACGGCAATCAGCCCCAGCATTTT.

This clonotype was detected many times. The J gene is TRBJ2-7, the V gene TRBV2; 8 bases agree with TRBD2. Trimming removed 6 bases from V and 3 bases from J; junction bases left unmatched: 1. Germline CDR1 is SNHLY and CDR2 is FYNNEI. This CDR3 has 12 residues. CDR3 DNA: TGTGCCAGCAGCCGGGGGGGCTACGAGCAGTACTTC. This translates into CASSRGGYEQYF.

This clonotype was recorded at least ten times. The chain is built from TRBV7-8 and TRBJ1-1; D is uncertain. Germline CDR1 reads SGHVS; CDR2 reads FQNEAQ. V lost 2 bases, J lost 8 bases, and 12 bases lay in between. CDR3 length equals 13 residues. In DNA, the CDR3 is TGTGCCAGCAGCTTATCAGTTGGGTTCGAAGCTTTCTTT. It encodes CASSLSVGFEAFF. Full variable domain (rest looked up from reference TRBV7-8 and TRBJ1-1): GAGVSQSPRYKVAKRGQDVALRCDPISGHVSLFWYQQALGQGPEFLTYFQNEAQLDKSGLPSDRFFAERPEGSVSTLKIQRTQQEDSAVYLCASSLSVGFEAFFGQGTRLTVV.

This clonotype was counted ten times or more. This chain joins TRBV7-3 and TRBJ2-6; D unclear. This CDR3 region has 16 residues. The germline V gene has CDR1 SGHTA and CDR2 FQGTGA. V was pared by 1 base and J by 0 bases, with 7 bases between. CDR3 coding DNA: TGTGCCAGCAGCTTAATGGCGGACTCTGGGGCCAACGTCCTGACTTTC. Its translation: CASSLMADSGANVLTF.

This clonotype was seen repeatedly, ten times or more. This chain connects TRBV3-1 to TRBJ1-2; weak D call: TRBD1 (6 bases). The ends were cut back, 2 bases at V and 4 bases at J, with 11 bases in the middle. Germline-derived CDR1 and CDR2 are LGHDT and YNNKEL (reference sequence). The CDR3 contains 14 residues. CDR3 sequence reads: CASSQSGQPYGYTF. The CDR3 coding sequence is TGTGCCAGCAGCCAATCAGGACAGCCCTATGGCTACACCTTC.

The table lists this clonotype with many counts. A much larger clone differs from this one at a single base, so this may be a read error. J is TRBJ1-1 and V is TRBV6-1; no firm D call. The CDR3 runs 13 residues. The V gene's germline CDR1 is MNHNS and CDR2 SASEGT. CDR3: CASSVVMNTGAFF. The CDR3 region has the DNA TGTGCCAGCAGTGTTGTCATGAACACTGGAGCTTTCTTT.

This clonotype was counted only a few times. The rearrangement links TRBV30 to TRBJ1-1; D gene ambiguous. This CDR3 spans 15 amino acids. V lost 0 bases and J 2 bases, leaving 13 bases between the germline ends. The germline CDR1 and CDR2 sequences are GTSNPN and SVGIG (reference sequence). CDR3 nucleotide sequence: TGTGCCTGGAGTGTAAGCGGCAGTCGAAACACTGAAGCTTTCTTT. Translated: CAWSVSGSRNTEAFF.

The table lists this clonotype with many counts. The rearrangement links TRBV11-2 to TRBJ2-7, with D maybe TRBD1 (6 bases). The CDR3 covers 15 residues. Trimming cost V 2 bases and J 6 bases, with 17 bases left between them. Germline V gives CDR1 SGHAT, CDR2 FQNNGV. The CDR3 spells CASSLPGTSPGEQYF. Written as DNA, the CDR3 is TGTGCCAGCAGCTTACCCGGGACATCTCCCGGCGAGCAGTACTTC.

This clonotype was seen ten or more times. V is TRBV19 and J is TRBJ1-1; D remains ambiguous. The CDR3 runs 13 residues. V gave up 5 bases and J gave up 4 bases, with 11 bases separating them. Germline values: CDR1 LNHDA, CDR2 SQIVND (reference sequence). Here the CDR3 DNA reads TGTGCCAGTAGTTTCCCCTCGGCCACTGAAGCTTTCTTT. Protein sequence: CASSFPSATEAFF.

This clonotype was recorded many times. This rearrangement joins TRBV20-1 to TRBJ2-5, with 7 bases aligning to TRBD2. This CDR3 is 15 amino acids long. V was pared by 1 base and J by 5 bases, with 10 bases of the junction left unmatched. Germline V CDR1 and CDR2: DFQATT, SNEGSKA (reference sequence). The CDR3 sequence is CSARGERGPSETQYF. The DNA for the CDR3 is TGCAGTGCTAGAGGGGAGCGGGGCCCATCTGAGACCCAGTACTTC.

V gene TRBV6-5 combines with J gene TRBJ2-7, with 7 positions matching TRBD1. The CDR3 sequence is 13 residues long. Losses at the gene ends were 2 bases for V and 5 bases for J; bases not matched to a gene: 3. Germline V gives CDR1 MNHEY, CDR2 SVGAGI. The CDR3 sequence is CASSYDRVDEQYF. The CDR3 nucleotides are TGTGCCAGCAGTTACGACAGGGTGGACGAGCAGTACTTC.

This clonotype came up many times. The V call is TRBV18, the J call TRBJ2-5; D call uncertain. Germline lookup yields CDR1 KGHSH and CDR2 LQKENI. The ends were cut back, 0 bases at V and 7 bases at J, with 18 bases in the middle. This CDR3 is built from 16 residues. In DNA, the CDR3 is TGTGCCAGCTCACCACCGTCTGAACCGCGAGGTCGGACCCAGTACTTC. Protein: CASSPPSEPRGRTQYF.

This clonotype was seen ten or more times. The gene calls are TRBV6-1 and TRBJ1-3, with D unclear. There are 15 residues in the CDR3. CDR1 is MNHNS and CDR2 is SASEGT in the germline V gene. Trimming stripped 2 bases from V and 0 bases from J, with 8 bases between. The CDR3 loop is CASSETLSSGNTIYF. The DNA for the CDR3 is TGTGCCAGCAGTGAAACGCTCAGCTCTGGAAACACCATATATTTT.

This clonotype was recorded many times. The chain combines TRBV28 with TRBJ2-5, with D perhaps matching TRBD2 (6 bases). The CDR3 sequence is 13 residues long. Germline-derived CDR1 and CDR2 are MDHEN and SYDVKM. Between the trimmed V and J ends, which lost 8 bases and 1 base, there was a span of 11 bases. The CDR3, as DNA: TGTGCCAGCGGGCCTAGCGCCCAAGAGACCCAGTACTTC. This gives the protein CASGPSAQETQYF.